The rows below give T cell receptor beta chains drawn from one sample of a study of OX40 agonist ivuxolimab in advanced cancers. The repertoire was sequenced with immunoSEQ multiplex PCR; TCRdb's copy has only in-frame clones and lacks some. The data show roughly 60,000 clones, approximately 92% seen once. This material consisted of CD4+ or CD8+ T cells sorted from blood, taken in a trial of the OX40 agonist ivuxolimab. These receptors originate from an adult with an advanced solid tumor such as melanoma, head and neck, liver or kidney cancer. Each CDR3 is given with its conserved first and last residue. A D gene is named only where the DNA matches it firmly. Expanded clones are given a class, and other clones once, few, many or no size at all.

clone_size,d_call,j_call,v_call,cdr3_length,cdr3_aa,cdr3_nt
.,.,TRBJ2-7,TRBV5-6,14,CASSFLAGMDEQYF,TGTGCCAGCAGCTTTCTCGCGGGAATGGACGAGCAGTACTTC
.,TRBD1,TRBJ1-1,TRBV27,17,CASSATGTGGVGTEAFF,TGTGCCAGCAGTGCAACCGGGACAGGGGGCGTCGGCACTGAAGCTTTCTTT
once,TRBD2,TRBJ2-3,TRBV5-1,16,CASSPWTSGGTDTQYF,TGCGCCAGCAGCCCCTGGACTAGCGGGGGGACAGATACGCAGTATTTT
few,TRBD1,TRBJ2-7,TRBV19,13,CASSRGQADEQYF,TGTGCCAGTAGTAGGGGACAGGCGGACGAGCAGTACTTC
.,.,TRBJ2-5,TRBV4-1,16,CASSQDPGVLGETQYF,TGCGCCAGCAGCCAAGATCCTGGGGTCCTAGGGGAGACCCAGTACTTC
.,TRBD2,TRBJ2-7,TRBV7-9,16,CASSLGGGGSSYEQYF,TGTGCCAGCAGCTTAGGGGGTGGCGGGAGCTCCTACGAGCAGTACTTC
.,.,TRBJ1-1,TRBV7-9,16,CASSLDPGWMNTEAFF,TGTGCCAGCAGCTTAGATCCCGGATGGATGAACACTGAAGCTTTCTTT
.,TRBD1,TRBJ2-1,TRBV2,13,CASNRGVDNEQFF,TGTGCCAGCAACAGGGGAGTTGACAATGAGCAGTTCTTC
.,TRBD1,TRBJ1-2,TRBV6-1,13,CASSETGREGYTF,TGTGCCAGCAGTGAGACAGGGCGCGAGGGCTACACCTTC
.,.,TRBJ2-7,TRBV5-1,13,CASSLARFYEQYF,TGCGCCAGCAGCTTAGCTAGGTTTTACGAGCAGTACTTC
.,.,TRBJ1-4,TRBV2,14,CASSERPGSEKLFF,TGTGCCAGCAGTGAAAGGCCTGGGAGTGAAAAACTGTTTTTT
.,.,TRBJ2-5,TRBV28,16,CASSLSPLRGSETQYF,TGTGCCAGCAGTTTATCGCCCCTGCGGGGATCAGAGACCCAGTACTTC
once,.,TRBJ2-7,TRBV4-1,15,CASSQAFGQSYEQYF,TGCGCCAGCAGCCAAGCTTTCGGACAGTCCTACGAGCAGTACTTC
.,.,TRBJ1-4,TRBV10-2,16,CASSESRPGPNEKLFF,TGCGCCAGCAGTGAGTCACGACCGGGACCCAATGAAAAACTGTTTTTT
.,.,TRBJ2-7,TRBV9,15,CASSGSAGRSYEQYF,TGTGCCAGCAGCGGATCAGCGGGTCGTTCCTACGAGCAGTACTTC
.,.,TRBJ1-1,TRBV6-1,12,CASMIMGNEAFF,TGTGCCAGCATGATAATGGGAAACGAAGCTTTCTTT
.,TRBD1,TRBJ2-1,TRBV27,15,CASSLTGDGYNEQFF,TGTGCCAGCAGTCTAACAGGGGACGGGTACAATGAGCAGTTCTTC
.,TRBD1,TRBJ2-1,TRBV2,14,CASTGQGVGNEQFF,TGTGCCAGCACGGGACAGGGGGTCGGGAATGAGCAGTTCTTC
.,.,TRBJ2-7,TRBV7-7,14,CASSLIPWSGRKYF,TGTGCCAGCAGCCTTATCCCGTGGAGCGGACGAAAGTACTTC
.,TRBD2,TRBJ2-1,TRBV7-6,15,CASSLRLAGANEQFF,TGTGCCAGCAGCTTACGACTAGCGGGTGCCAATGAGCAGTTCTTC
.,TRBD2,TRBJ2-2,TRBV7-2,15,CASELTGGSSRELFF,TGTGCCAGCGAATTGACGGGGGGTTCCTCCCGGGAGCTGTTTTTT
.,TRBD1,TRBJ1-2,TRBV4-1,14,CASSLGQGVPGYTF,TGCGCCAGCAGCCTGGGACAGGGTGTTCCTGGCTACACCTTC
.,.,TRBJ1-1,TRBV5-1,13,CASSLSYATEAFF,TGCGCCAGCAGCTTGTCCTACGCCACTGAAGCTTTCTTT
.,TRBD1,TRBJ1-3,TRBV9,15,CASSPWDSSGNTIYF,TGTGCCAGCAGCCCCTGGGACAGCTCTGGAAACACCATATATTTT
.,.,TRBJ1-2,TRBV7-8,13,CASYRDPNYGYTF,TGTGCCAGCTATCGAGACCCTAACTATGGCTACACCTTC
.,.,TRBJ2-6,TRBV9,14,CASSVGSGANVLTF,TGTGCCAGCAGCGTAGGGTCCGGGGCCAACGTCCTGACTTTC
.,TRBD2,TRBJ2-7,TRBV4-1,17,CASSQILAGAGAYEQYF,TGCGCCAGCAGCCAAATACTAGCGGGAGCTGGGGCCTACGAGCAGTACTTC
once,.,TRBJ2-2,TRBV7-3,15,CASSLAQSNTGELFF,TGTGCCAGCAGCTTAGCCCAGTCGAACACCGGGGAGCTGTTTTTT
.,TRBD2,TRBJ2-5,TRBV6-5,15,CASSATSGGSETQYF,TGTGCCAGCAGTGCCACTAGCGGGGGTTCGGAGACCCAGTACTTC
.,.,TRBJ2-5,TRBV19,16,CASSMSPAEYQETQYF,TGTGCCAGTAGTATGAGTCCCGCAGAATACCAAGAGACCCAGTACTTC
.,TRBD1,TRBJ1-2,TRBV7-3,14,CASSSTGTAEFHTF,TGTGCCAGCAGCTCGACAGGGACAGCCGAGTTTCACACCTTC
.,TRBD1,TRBJ2-1,TRBV13,16,CASSLGTGGHYNEQFF,TGTGCCAGCAGCTTAGGGACAGGGGGCCACTACAATGAGCAGTTCTTC
.,.,TRBJ1-4,TRBV5-1,14,CASSLRGANEKLFF,TGCGCCAGCAGCTTGCGGGGAGCTAATGAAAAACTGTTTTTT
.,.,TRBJ2-2,TRBV7-9,13,CASSLEGQLELFF,TGTGCCAGCAGCTTAGAAGGGCAGCTCGAGCTGTTTTTT
.,.,TRBJ2-7,TRBV27,13,CASSFLRTYEQYF,TGTGCCAGCAGTTTTTTGCGGACCTACGAGCAGTACTTC
.,TRBD1,TRBJ2-7,TRBV4-1,18,CASSPHDGRGRPSYEQYF,TGCGCCAGCAGCCCTCATGATGGCAGGGGGCGCCCATCCTACGAGCAGTACTTC
.,TRBD1,TRBJ2-7,TRBV7-9,16,CASSSLSGQGGYEQYF,TGTGCCAGCAGCTCTCTATCGGGACAGGGAGGCTACGAGCAGTACTTC
.,.,TRBJ2-1,TRBV7-6,13,CASRPSSYNEQFF,TGTGCCAGCCGGCCGAGCTCCTACAATGAGCAGTTCTTC
.,.,TRBJ2-7,TRBV27,13,CASSLGASDKQYF,TGTGCCAGCAGTTTAGGAGCCAGCGATAAGCAGTACTTC
.,TRBD1,TRBJ2-3,TRBV13,16,CASSGDRDRGTDTQYF,TGTGCCAGCAGCGGGGACCGGGACAGGGGCACAGATACGCAGTATTTT
.,TRBD1,TRBJ2-1,TRBV10-1,14,CASSIRTGDDEQFF,TGCGCCAGCAGTATAAGGACAGGGGACGATGAGCAGTTCTTC
once,TRBD2,TRBJ2-7,TRBV6-1,17,CASSAVLAGEAYDEQYF,TGTGCCAGCAGTGCGGTCCTAGCGGGAGAAGCCTACGACGAGCAGTACTTC
.,.,TRBJ1-5,TRBV28,15,CASSLWGGFNQPQHF,TGTGCCAGCAGTTTATGGGGGGGGTTCAATCAGCCCCAGCATTTT
.,.,TRBJ1-1,TRBV9,14,CASSPSSGSTEAFF,TGTGCCAGCAGCCCCAGCTCCGGAAGCACTGAAGCTTTCTTT
.,TRBD1,TRBJ2-7,TRBV27,14,CASSRRDRGNEQYF,TGTGCCAGCAGCCGACGGGACAGGGGAAACGAGCAGTACTTC
.,TRBD2,TRBJ2-7,TRBV27,14,CATRNEAGISEQYF,TGTGCCACCCGGAATGAAGCGGGAATAAGCGAGCAGTACTTC
.,TRBD2,TRBJ2-7,TRBV27,14,CASRVGGVAYEQYF,TGTGCCAGCAGAGTGGGAGGGGTGGCCTACGAGCAGTACTTC
.,.,TRBJ1-2,TRBV27,16,CASSPLIGGGANGYTF,TGTGCCAGCAGTCCCCTTATCGGGGGTGGTGCGAATGGCTACACCTTC